These 27 T cell receptor beta chains were all obtained from the same sample, sequenced in a study of T cell repertoires in cytomegalovirus infection. TCRdb recomputed calls from the reads with MiXCR, one row per CDR3 protein. The sample has some 120,000 distinct CDR3 sequences; about 32% are singletons. These receptors' targets are unknown. The material was CD8+ T cells from cultured PBMCs, obtained from culture after CMV antigen stimulation. The origin of the receptors is a human donor in good health (CMV status not recorded). Some clones in this sample may be carry-over from other donors' samples.

The chain has TRBV5-6 and TRBJ1-3; no reliable D call. The CDR3 runs 16 residues. Deletions cut 0 bases from V and 0 bases from J, with 10 bases between. From germline, CDR1 is SGHDT and CDR2 YYEEEE. CDR3 bases: TGTGCCAGCAGCTTGGGTGTCGTCGCCTCTGGAAACACCATATATTTT. The encoded protein is CASSLGVVASGNTIYF.

The table lists this clonotype with a few counts. The V and J genes are TRBV27 and TRBJ1-1, with 7 bases matching TRBD1. J was trimmed by 5 bases and V by 3 bases; bases with no gene match: 3. The CDR3 extends over 13 amino acids. Germline V gives CDR1 MNHEY, CDR2 SMNVEV (reference sequence). CDR3 residues: CASSFGTVTEAFF. CDR3 in DNA: TGTGCCAGCAGTTTTGGGACAGTGACTGAAGCTTTCTTT.

This clonotype was observed a handful of times. This rearrangement joins TRBV20-1 to TRBJ1-4; a possible D gene is TRBD1 (5 bases). This CDR3 has 10 residues. The germline gives CDR1 DFQATT, CDR2 SNEGSKA (reference sequence). The V end was cut by 8 bases, the J end by 10 bases, with 11 bases between. The CDR3 DNA follows: TGCAGTACTGGAAGGGGAAAACTGTTTTTT. This translates into CSTGRGKLFF.

This clonotype was seen a few times. The V and J genes are TRBV12-3 or TRBV12-4 and TRBJ1-1, with 10 nucleotides matching TRBD1. V lost 7 bases to trimming and J lost 7 bases; unmatched junction nucleotides: 9. The CDR3 covers 14 residues. This chain's CDR3 is CASTRDRGVFEAFF. Here the CDR3 DNA reads TGTGCCAGCACCCGGGACAGGGGAGTTTTTGAAGCTTTCTTT.

Concerning this clonotype itself: A read error is possible here, since a much larger clone lies one base away. The chain has TRBV7-9 and TRBJ2-1; D gene ambiguous. The CDR3 length is 14 residues. In germline, CDR1 is SEHNR, CDR2 FQNEAQ (reference sequence). V lost 3 bases and J lost 7, with 13 bases in between. The CDR3 DNA reads TGTGCCAGCAGCTTGTCGGGCCTGGGAAATGAGCAGTTCTTC. This translates into CASSLSGLGNEQFF.

The chain links TRBV7-2 to TRBJ2-7; D ambiguous. This CDR3 contains 14 residues. The germline V and J ends were trimmed by 3 bases and 3 bases, with 12 bases remaining between them. From germline, CDR1 is SGHTA and CDR2 FQGNSA. CDR3 in amino acids: CASSFGFFVYEQYF. CDR3 DNA sequence: TGTGCCAGCAGCTTCGGGTTTTTCGTCTACGAGCAGTACTTC. Based on the CDR3 plus reference TRBV7-2 and TRBJ2-7, the full variable domain is GAGVSQSPSNKVTEKGKDVELRCDPISGHTALYWYRQSLGQGLEFLIYFQGNSAPDKSGLPSDRFSAERTGGSVSTLTIQRTQQEDSAVYLCASSFGFFVYEQYFGPGTRLTVT.

This chain joins TRBV2 and TRBJ1-5; 8 positions agree with TRBD1. The length of the CDR3 is 14 residues. V lost 2 bases and J lost 5; bases outside the gene matches: 2. Germline CDR1 SNHLY, CDR2 FYNNEI. Here the CDR3 DNA reads TGTGCCAGCAGTGAAAGGACAGGGCATCAGCCCCAGCATTTT. Amino acid sequence: CASSERTGHQPQHF.

This clonotype has more than one count but fewer than ten. V is TRBV6-5 and J is TRBJ1-5; possible D gene TRBD1, 6 bases. Trimming pared 5 bases from V and 4 bases from J, leaving 12 bases between. Germline V lookup: CDR1 MNHEY, CDR2 SVGAGI. There are 14 residues in the CDR3. The CDR3 nucleotides are TGTGCCAGCAGTGCGGGGGCTAGGAATCAGCCCCAGCATTTT. This gives the protein CASSAGARNQPQHF.

This clonotype was seen only a few times. V gene TRBV6-5 combines with J gene TRBJ1-1, with D possibly being TRBD1 (5 bases). V dropped 2 bases and J dropped 4 bases, with 14 bases sitting between them. This CDR3 has 15 amino acids. CDR1 and CDR2 (germline): MNHEY, SVGAGI. The CDR3 is CASSYPGGRGTEAFF. The CDR3 DNA is TGTGCCAGCAGTTACCCTGGAGGGAGGGGCACTGAAGCTTTCTTT.

Turning to this clonotype: A much more abundant neighbour one base away suggests this may be a read error. The chain carries TRBV2 and TRBJ2-1; 11 bases map to TRBD2. The V segment lost 4 bases and the J segment 8 bases; nucleotides outside the gene matches: 4. The CDR3 has 14 residues. Per the germline V gene, CDR1 is SNHLY and CDR2 is FYNNEI. CDR3 region: CASSGLAGYDEQFF. CDR3 nucleotide sequence: TGTGCCAGCAGTGGACTAGCGGGGTACGATGAGCAGTTCTTC.

This clonotype was seen only a few times. V usage is TRBV27 and J usage is TRBJ1-5; D remains ambiguous. V was cut by 3 bases and J by 4 bases, with 13 bases left in between. This CDR3 is 15 amino acids long. The germline CDR1 and CDR2 sequences are MNHEY and SMNVEV (reference sequence). The CDR3 sequence: CASSLSPSGNQPQHF. DNA for the CDR3: TGTGCCAGCAGTTTGAGTCCATCTGGGAATCAGCCCCAGCATTTT.

The chain recombines TRBV7-9 with TRBJ2-5, with D possibly being TRBD2 (6 bases). In germline, CDR1 is SEHNR, CDR2 FQNEAQ (reference sequence). The CDR3 contains 14 residues. Trimming left V 5 bases short and J 2 bases short, with 12 bases between. The CDR3 DNA sequence: TGTGCCAGCAGCACCTACGGGGGACAAGAGACCCAGTACTTC. As protein: CASSTYGGQETQYF.

The CDR3 region is CSVEHRTEQYF. CDR3 in DNA: TGCAGCGTTGAACATAGAACGGAGCAGTACTTC. The gene calls are TRBV29-1 and TRBJ2-7; D ambiguous. The V and J ends lost 2 bases and 7 bases respectively, with 9 bases between them. The CDR3 sequence is 11 residues long. Germline V gene data show CDR1 as SQVTM and CDR2 as ANQGSEA.

This chain connects TRBV27 to TRBJ1-6; 7 nucleotides match TRBD1. V was clipped by 6 bases and J by 9 bases; unmatched bases: 8. Per the germline V gene, CDR1 is MNHEY and CDR2 is SMNVEV (reference sequence). The CDR3 totals 14 residues. The CDR3 sequence is CASRLAGGISPLHF. For the CDR3, the DNA is TGTGCCAGCAGGTTAGCAGGGGGGATTTCACCCCTCCACTTT.

The sample holds a few counts of this clonotype. The chain uses TRBV19 and TRBJ2-1; TRBD1 is a possible D gene (6 bases). Trimming pared 7 bases from V and 6 bases from J, leaving 7 bases between. In germline, CDR1 is LNHDA, CDR2 SQIVND (reference sequence). This CDR3 has 11 residues. The DNA of the CDR3 is TGTGCCAGTACCAGGGGCAATGAGCAGTTCTTC. Its translation is CASTRGNEQFF.

The chain is built from TRBV6-5 and TRBJ2-7; TRBD2 agrees at 9 bases. Unmatched junction bases numbered 2, after V lost 0 bases and J lost 2 bases. Germline values: CDR1 MNHEY, CDR2 SVGAGI. This CDR3 region has 15 residues. The CDR3 DNA follows: TGTGCCAGCAGTTACTCACGCGGGGGGGCCTACGAGCAGTACTTC. Translation: CASSYSRGGAYEQYF.

This clonotype was picked up a small number of times. V and J are TRBV6-6 and TRBJ2-7; no definite D call. Germline CDR1 MNHNY, CDR2 SVGAGI (reference sequence). The CDR3 length is 13 residues. Trimming took 6 bases from V and 2 from J, leaving 11 bases between them. CDR3 amino acids: CASRAAPTYEQYF. For the CDR3, the DNA is TGTGCCAGCAGGGCAGCCCCAACCTACGAGCAGTACTTC.

This clonotype showed up many times. The chain uses TRBV7-2 and TRBJ1-1, with TRBD1 as a possible D gene (5 bases). The CDR3 runs to 14 residues. V shed 5 bases and J shed 5 bases, with 15 bases lying between them. Germline-derived CDR1 and CDR2 are SGHTA and FQGNSA. CDR3 sequence (DNA): TGTGCCAGCAGCCTAGAGGGGTTGTGGACTGAAGCTTTCTTT. Translated, it gives CASSLEGLWTEAFF.

This chain links TRBV4-2 with TRBJ2-7; 8 bases agree with TRBD1. The CDR3 runs to 17 residues. Germline assignment: CDR1 LGHNA and CDR2 YNFKEQ. The junction had 17 bases not matched to a gene; V was cut back by 4 bases and J by 6 bases. CDR3 in amino acids: CASSPTLQGEFGSEQYF. The CDR3 coding sequence is TGTGCCAGCAGCCCAACCTTACAGGGGGAATTCGGTTCCGAGCAGTACTTC.

The gene calls are TRBV27 and TRBJ2-1; 9 bases fit TRBD2. Germline V gene sequence: CDR1 MNHEY, CDR2 SMNVEV (reference sequence). V lost 7 bases, J lost 8 bases, and 12 bases stayed unmatched. There are 15 residues in the CDR3. This CDR3 is CASTWGLAGRYEQFF. CDR3 coding DNA: TGTGCCAGCACCTGGGGTCTAGCGGGGAGGTATGAGCAGTTCTTC.

This rearrangement joins TRBV7-8 to TRBJ2-5; D is uncertain. V was shortened by 4 bases and J by 2 bases, with 17 bases between the two germline ends. Germline-derived CDR1 and CDR2 are SGHVS and FQNEAQ. The CDR3 spans 16 residues. The CDR3 loop reads CASSSLQARGQETQYF. In nucleotides, the CDR3 is TGTGCCAGCAGCTCACTGCAAGCCCGAGGACAAGAGACCCAGTACTTC.

This clonotype has just a few counts. The J gene is TRBJ2-7, the V gene TRBV4-1, with no clear D. Trimming pared 4 bases from V and 2 bases from J, leaving 9 bases between. CDR1 and CDR2 (germline): MGHRA, YSYEKL. This CDR3 has 13 residues. The CDR3 DNA reads as TGCGCCAGCAGCCCGGATCTTCCCTACGAGCAGTACTTC. Translation gives CASSPDLPYEQYF.

The chain has TRBV27 and TRBJ2-1, with 11 nucleotides matching TRBD1. CDR1 and CDR2 (germline): MNHEY, SMNVEV (reference sequence). Trimming removed 3 bases from V and 8 bases from J; junction bases left unmatched: 12. The CDR3 has 17 amino acids. CDR3 amino acids: CASSFSLGDRGLDEQFF. The CDR3 DNA sequence: TGTGCCAGCAGTTTTAGCCTTGGGGACAGGGGGTTGGATGAGCAGTTCTTC.

The gene calls are TRBV12-5 and TRBJ1-3; D may be TRBD1 (5 bases). Germline CDR1 LGHNT, CDR2 FRNRAP. The CDR3 covers 22 residues. V shed 2 bases and J shed 7 bases, with 36 bases lying between them. The CDR3 nucleotides are TGTGCTAGTGGTTTGCCCAAGTTAGGGACGGTAGATTTGGGTCTTGGAACGAACACCATATATTTT. This sequence encodes CASGLPKLGTVDLGLGTNTIYF.

This clonotype was detected ten times or more. The J gene is TRBJ2-7, the V gene TRBV7-2; TRBD1 might be the D (6 bases). This CDR3 contains 14 residues. The germline CDR1 and CDR2 sequences are SGHTA and FQGNSA. Trimming stripped 1 base from V and 2 bases from J, with 9 bases between. For the CDR3, the DNA is TGTGCCAGCAGCTTAGAGGACAGTCCCTACGAGCAGTACTTC. Its protein is CASSLEDSPYEQYF.

In this sample, this clonotype turned up many times. The V gene is TRBV7-8, the J gene TRBJ2-3; 7 bases match TRBD1. The CDR3 is 16 residues long. CDR1 is SGHVS and CDR2 is FQNEAQ in the germline V gene. V lost 8 bases, J lost 4 bases, and 15 bases stayed unmatched. In DNA form, the CDR3 reads TGTGCCAGCGTGGAGATGACAGGGTTAACGGCAGATACGCAGTATTTT. Protein sequence: CASVEMTGLTADTQYF.

This clonotype was observed a handful of times. The chain combines TRBV2 with TRBJ1-2, with no clear D. There are 12 residues in the CDR3. The V gene's germline CDR1 is SNHLY and CDR2 FYNNEI. Trimming shortened V by 7 bases and J by 6 bases, and 12 bases separated the two germline ends. This CDR3 reads CASIDTANGYTF. The CDR3 bases are TGTGCCAGCATAGACACCGCTAATGGCTACACCTTC.